These T cell receptor beta chains were read from a single sample in a study of T cells in Graves' hyperthyroidism and ophthalmopathy. Using its own MiXCR run on the multiplex PCR reads, TCRdb lists one record per CDR3 protein. The profile shows under 350,000 distinct CDR3 sequences, approximately 14% of them singletons. Sequencing input: blood. These TCRs come from a woman aged 40 to 55 with Graves' hyperthyroidism. Both conserved end residues are part of each CDR3. A D gene is named only where the DNA matches it firmly. Only part of the rows carry a size: once, few, many, or a class if the clone is expanded.

clone_size j_call d_call cdr3_length v_call cdr3_aa cdr3_nt
. TRBJ2-6 TRBD1 21 TRBV6-5 CVSSYRSPTGGAAAGANVLTF TGTGTCAGCAGTTATCGGTCCCCGACAGGGGGCGCAGCTGCTGGGGCCAACGTCCTGACTTTC
many TRBJ1-2 . 16 TRBV3-1 CASSQDYPGANYGYTF TGTGCCAGCAGCCAAGATTATCCAGGGGCCAACTATGGCTACACCTTC
. TRBJ1-1 TRBD1 15 TRBV6-2/TRBV6-3 CASSPSGQGATEAFF TGTGCCAGCAGTCCCTCGGGACAGGGGGCCACTGAAGCTTTCTTT
few TRBJ2-1 TRBD1 14 TRBV19 CASSIRGQGNEQFF TGTGCCAGTAGTATTAGGGGACAGGGCAATGAGCAGTTCTTC
many TRBJ1-5 . 15 TRBV19 CASSIEYGRNQPQHF TGTGCCAGTAGTATAGAGTACGGGCGCAATCAGCCCCAGCATTTT
few TRBJ2-1 TRBD2 17 TRBV12-3/TRBV12-4 CASTGLAGVRTYNEQFF TGTGCCAGCACGGGACTAGCGGGAGTGAGGACCTACAATGAGCAGTTCTTC
many TRBJ2-7 TRBD1 14 TRBV7-9 CASSPGTGISEQYF TGTGCCAGCAGCCCCGGGACAGGGATTAGCGAGCAGTACTTC
. TRBJ1-2 TRBD1 13 TRBV7-9 CASRLQGAAEDTF TGTGCCAGCAGACTCCAGGGGGCTGCGGAGGACACCTTC
many TRBJ2-5 . 15 TRBV2 CASKKADPYQETQYF TGTGCCAGCAAGAAGGCGGATCCCTACCAAGAGACCCAGTACTTC
few TRBJ2-5 . 15 TRBV7-2 CASSRPNRVGETQYF TGTGCCAGCAGCCGTCCCAACAGGGTGGGGGAGACCCAGTACTTC
many TRBJ1-1 . 15 TRBV28 CASTDQTGGNTEAFF TGTGCCAGCACTGATCAAACGGGGGGAAACACTGAAGCTTTCTTT
. TRBJ2-1 . 13 TRBV3-1 CASTTGLHNEQFF TGTGCCAGCACCACCGGACTACACAATGAGCAGTTCTTC
few TRBJ1-3 TRBD1 17 TRBV7-8 CASSFRPGTGGGNTIYF TGTGCCAGCAGCTTTAGACCCGGGACAGGGGGGGGAAACACCATATATTTT
many TRBJ1-5 . 17 TRBV28 CASSPYRLIWGNQPQHF TGTGCCAGCAGTCCCTACCGCCTAATCTGGGGCAATCAGCCCCAGCATTTT
few TRBJ2-7 . 14 TRBV14 CASSRNQGPYEQYF TGTGCCAGCAGCCGGAACCAGGGCCCCTACGAGCAGTACTTC
. TRBJ2-7 TRBD1 15 TRBV6-1 CASKPVDRGSYEQYF TGTGCCAGCAAGCCTGTGGACAGGGGCTCCTACGAGCAGTACTTC
. TRBJ2-1 TRBD2 14 TRBV20-1 CSARGTSGMNEQFF TGCAGTGCTAGAGGGACTAGCGGGATGAATGAGCAGTTCTTC
. TRBJ1-2 TRBD1 14 TRBV19 CASSIGQGMDGYTF TGTGCCAGTAGTATAGGACAGGGTATGGATGGCTACACCTTC
many TRBJ1-2 . 12 TRBV6-2/TRBV6-3 CASTDSLYGYTF TGTGCCAGCACCGATTCCTTGTATGGCTACACCTTC